This passage covers 25 T cell receptor beta chains from one sample sequenced in a study of beta chain features in type 1 diabetes. Broader study findings: Moderate yet significant TCRB CDR3 shortening was seen in Type 1 diabetes patients in all four CD4+ subsets.

Antigen specificity for these receptors is unknown. Of the isolated RNA, all was reverse transcribed, and so the sequenced material was expressed TCRB transcripts. Only in-frame clones appear in the TCRdb table, and some are missing; sequencing was by immunoSEQ multiplex PCR. The repertoire holds approximately 600,000 clones, with 9.5% to 15% as singletons. What was sequenced was naive CD4+ T cells from blood. These receptors were obtained from a young man with type 1 diabetes.

In its sample, this clone was seen a few times. The chain uses TRBV7-2 and TRBJ2-7, with D possibly being TRBD2 (6 bases). V gave up 2 bases and J gave up 2 bases, with 10 bases separating them. CDR1 is SGHTA and CDR2 is FQGNSA in the germline V gene. The length of the CDR3 is 14 residues. The DNA for the CDR3 is TGTGCCAGCAGCTTACGGACGGGGGCCTACGAGCAGTACTTC. This encodes CASSLRTGAYEQYF.

This clone was observed a handful of times. The J gene is TRBJ1-5, the V gene TRBV5-5, with D possibly being TRBD1 (6 bases). V lost 4 bases, J lost 4 bases, and 12 bases lay in between. There are 14 residues in the CDR3. Germline-derived CDR1 and CDR2 are SGHKS and YYEKEE (reference sequence). The CDR3 reads CASSGAGTNQPQHF. DNA for the CDR3: TGTGCCAGCAGCGGTGCAGGGACAAATCAGCCCCAGCATTTT.

This clone was seen a handful of times. The chain recombines TRBV20-1 with TRBJ2-1; no clear D. This CDR3 spans 8 amino acids. The V and J ends lost 5 bases and 8 bases respectively, with 1 base between them. The germline V gene encodes CDR1 DFQATT and CDR2 SNEGSKA (reference sequence). CDR3 DNA: TGCAGTGCTTATGAGCAGTTCTTC. Translation gives CSAYEQFF.

V gene TRBV7-2 combines with J gene TRBJ1-6; 9 nucleotides match TRBD1. The CDR3 length is 15 residues. Trimming removed 6 bases from V and 10 bases from J; junction bases left unmatched: 10. Germline assignment: CDR1 SGHTA and CDR2 FQGNSA. CDR3 DNA: TGTGCCAGCAGTTTAACGGGGACAGGGTGGTCACCCCTCCACTTT. Amino acid sequence: CASSLTGTGWSPLHF.

The chain carries TRBV19 and TRBJ1-5; 8 positions match TRBD1. The CDR3 totals 16 residues. V lost 2 bases and J lost 5; bases outside the gene matches: 8. Germline-derived CDR1 and CDR2 are LNHDA and SQIVND (reference sequence). The CDR3 protein is CASSIIPGGLHQPQHF. The CDR3 DNA is TGTGCCAGTAGTATAATTCCAGGGGGCTTGCATCAGCCCCAGCATTTT. Based on the CDR3 plus reference TRBV19 and TRBJ1-5, the full variable domain is DGGITQSPKYLFRKEGQNVTLSCEQNLNHDAMYWYRQDPGQGLRLIYYSQIVNDFQKGDIAEGYSVSREKKESFPLTVTSAQKNPTAFYLCASSIIPGGLHQPQHFGDGTRLSIL.

This clone was observed a handful of times. Other DNA sequences in the sample encode the same CDR3. The gene calls are TRBV7-2 and TRBJ2-5; the match to TRBD2 covers 9 bases. The J segment lost 4 bases and the V segment lost 1 base, leaving 4 bases of the junction unmatched. Germline assignment: CDR1 SGHTA and CDR2 FQGNSA. There are 15 residues in the CDR3. CDR3 sequence reads: CASSLGAGGGETQYF. For the CDR3, the DNA is TGTGCCAGCAGCTTAGGAGCGGGGGGAGGAGAGACCCAGTACTTC.

This chain connects TRBV5-1 to TRBJ2-2; D is undetermined. CDR1 is SGHRS, CDR2 YFSETQ, per germline. The V gene lost 1 base and the J gene lost 2 bases, with 12 bases spanning the gap. CDR3 length: 16 amino acids. In nucleotides, the CDR3 is TGCGCCAGCAGCTTGTCGGCAAGAGGAAACACCGGGGAGCTGTTTTTT. This translates into CASSLSARGNTGELFF.

The chain has TRBV4-2 and TRBJ1-5; D not resolved. The germline V gene has CDR1 LGHNA and CDR2 YNFKEQ. The CDR3 loop spans 14 amino acids. V was trimmed by 0 bases and J by 3 bases, leaving 6 bases between them. In nucleotides, the CDR3 is TGTGCCAGCAGCCAAGAAGGGTACAATCAGCCCCAGCATTTT. This gives the protein CASSQEGYNQPQHF.

The J gene is TRBJ2-1, the V gene TRBV6-4; D is perhaps TRBD1 (5 bases). The V end was cut by 0 bases, the J end by 10 bases, with 13 bases between. The germline CDR1 and CDR2 sequences are MRHNA and SNTAGT. The CDR3 runs to 14 residues. The chain's CDR3 is CASSDSPDRGEQFF. CDR3 coding DNA: TGTGCCAGCAGTGACTCACCCGACAGAGGCGAGCAGTTCTTC.

This chain uses TRBV6-5 with TRBJ2-3; weak D call: TRBD2 (6 bases). Germline assignment: CDR1 MNHEY and CDR2 SVGAGI. Trimming left V 8 bases short and J 5 bases short, with 17 bases between. CDR3 size: 14 residues. The CDR3 nucleotides are TGTGCCAGCCGCGCGAGAGGGCGGGGAGATACGCAGTATTTT. It is translated as CASRARGRGDTQYF.

This clone was observed a few times. The chain is built from TRBV11-2 and TRBJ1-4; 8 bases line up with TRBD1. The trim removed 5 bases at V and 7 bases at J, leaving 6 bases unmatched. This CDR3 is 14 amino acids long. CDR1 is SGHAT and CDR2 is FQNNGV in the germline V gene. This CDR3 reads CASSEWTGIEKLFF. The CDR3 nucleotides are TGTGCCAGCAGCGAGTGGACAGGGATTGAAAAACTGTTTTTT.

The chain employs TRBV7-2 and TRBJ1-1; D call uncertain. The CDR3 runs to 11 residues. Between the trimmed V and J ends, which lost 3 bases and 3 bases, there was a span of 2 bases. CDR1 SGHTA and CDR2 FQGNSA come from the germline V gene. CDR3 residues: CASSLDTEAFF. The CDR3 bases are TGTGCCAGCAGCTTGGACACTGAAGCTTTCTTT. Looking up the rest from reference TRBV7-2 and TRBJ1-1 gives the full variable domain: GAGVSQSPSNKVTEKGKDVELRCDPISGHTALYWYRQSLGQGLEFLIYFQGNSAPDKSGLPSDRFSAERTGGSVSTLTIQRTQQEDSAVYLCASSLDTEAFFGQGTRLTVV.

This clone was counted a few times. The chain couples TRBV11-2 to TRBJ2-7; 9 bases are shared with TRBD2. CDR3 length equals 15 residues. In germline, CDR1 is SGHAT, CDR2 FQNNGV. V dropped 1 base and J dropped 4; count of bases not matched to a gene: 5. The CDR3 protein is CASSLGGSGGYEQYF. The DNA for the CDR3 is TGTGCCAGCAGCTTAGGAGGTAGCGGGGGTTACGAGCAGTACTTC.

This clone was counted only a few times. This chain connects TRBV18 to TRBJ2-4; TRBD1 is a possible D gene (6 bases). The CDR3 has 12 residues. The germline gives CDR1 KGHSH, CDR2 LQKENI. Trimming removed 2 bases from V and 13 bases from J, with 12 bases in between. The chain's CDR3 is CASSPIRDTQYF. In nucleotides, the CDR3 is TGTGCCAGCTCACCAATCCGGGACACGCAGTACTTC.

This clone was seen a handful of times. This sample also contains other DNA sequences that code for the same CDR3. The chain has TRBV7-2 and TRBJ1-5, with D perhaps matching TRBD1 (6 bases). V lost 5 bases and J lost 3, with 11 bases in between. The CDR3 is 14 residues long. The germline gives CDR1 SGHTA, CDR2 FQGNSA. CDR3 nucleotides: TGTGCCAGCAGCCCGGACAGAGACAATCAGCCCCAGCATTTT. Residues: CASSPDRDNQPQHF.

This clone appeared a few times. The J gene is TRBJ1-3, the V gene TRBV7-2; weak D call: TRBD1 (6 bases). The V end was cut by 5 bases, the J end by 5 bases, with 16 bases between. Germline lookup yields CDR1 SGHTA and CDR2 FQGNSA. This CDR3 has 15 amino acids. In nucleotides, the CDR3 is TGTGCCAGCAGCGACAGGCGGGAGGGGAGAAACACCATATATTTT. Amino acids: CASSDRREGRNTIYF. Full variable domain (missing parts from reference TRBV7-2 and TRBJ1-3): GAGVSQSPSNKVTEKGKDVELRCDPISGHTALYWYRQSLGQGLEFLIYFQGNSAPDKSGLPSDRFSAERTGGSVSTLTIQRTQQEDSAVYLCASSDRREGRNTIYFGEGSWLTVV.

The chain uses TRBV7-6 and TRBJ2-3; D is undetermined. The germline V gene has CDR1 SGHVS and CDR2 FNYEAQ. CDR3 length: 15 residues. Between the trimmed V and J ends, which lost 5 bases and 0 bases, there was a span of 12 bases. The CDR3, as DNA: TGTGCCAGCAGCGCAATAGGATTTAGCACAGATACGCAGTATTTT. Protein sequence: CASSAIGFSTDTQYF.

This rearrangement joins TRBV18 to TRBJ2-3, with D perhaps TRBD2 (6 bases). The CDR3 runs to 15 residues. V was clipped by 1 base and J by 2 bases, with 10 bases between them. Germline V CDR1 and CDR2: KGHSH, LQKENI. CDR3 sequence: CASSPLAGITDTQYF. CDR3 bases: TGTGCCAGCTCACCACTCGCGGGGATCACAGATACGCAGTATTTT. Combining the CDR3 with reference TRBV18 and TRBJ2-3 gives the whole variable domain NAGVMQNPRHLVRRRGQEARLRCSPMKGHSHVYWYRQLPEEGLKFMVYLQKENIIDESGMPKERFSAEFPKEGPSILRIQQVVRGDSAAYFCASSPLAGITDTQYFGPGTRLTVL.

J is TRBJ2-2 and V is TRBV19, with a tentative D call TRBD1 (5 bases). Germline values: CDR1 LNHDA, CDR2 SQIVND (reference sequence). V was pared by 6 bases and J by 2 bases, with 10 bases between. The CDR3 runs to 14 residues. The chain's CDR3 is CASSTDRNTGELFF. CDR3 in DNA: TGTGCCAGTAGCACAGACAGAAACACCGGGGAGCTGTTTTTT. The whole variable domain, remainder taken from reference TRBV19 and TRBJ2-2, is DGGITQSPKYLFRKEGQNVTLSCEQNLNHDAMYWYRQDPGQGLRLIYYSQIVNDFQKGDIAEGYSVSREKKESFPLTVTSAQKNPTAFYLCASSTDRNTGELFFGEGSRLTVL.

The V call is TRBV5-1, the J call TRBJ2-2; 9 positions agree with TRBD1. The CDR3 runs 17 residues. The junction had 10 bases not matched to a gene; V was cut back by 0 bases and J by 7 bases. Germline CDR1 SGHRS, CDR2 YFSETQ. The CDR3 protein is CASSLAWGTGTVGELFF. In DNA, the CDR3 is TGCGCCAGCAGCTTGGCCTGGGGGACAGGGACGGTCGGGGAGCTGTTTTTT.

The chain recombines TRBV7-2 with TRBJ2-7; D remains ambiguous. The CDR3 contains 14 residues. CDR1 and CDR2 from the germline V gene are SGHTA and FQGNSA. Trimming stripped 0 bases from V and 7 bases from J, with 13 bases between. The CDR3 is CASSLARHLGEQYF. Here the CDR3 DNA reads TGTGCCAGCAGCTTAGCGCGACACCTCGGGGAGCAGTACTTC. The full variable domain, its missing parts supplied by reference TRBV7-2 and TRBJ2-7, is GAGVSQSPSNKVTEKGKDVELRCDPISGHTALYWYRQSLGQGLEFLIYFQGNSAPDKSGLPSDRFSAERTGGSVSTLTIQRTQQEDSAVYLCASSLARHLGEQYFGPGTRLTVT.

A few counts support this clone. The chain has TRBV10-3 and TRBJ2-7; the match to TRBD1 covers 9 bases. With V trimmed by 3 bases and J by 0 bases, 3 bases remained unmatched. Per germline, CDR1 ENHRY and CDR2 SYGVKD. The CDR3 runs 15 residues. In nucleotides, the CDR3 is TGTGCCATCAGTGACGGGACAGGGAGCTCCTACGAGCAGTACTTC. Its protein is CAISDGTGSSYEQYF.

The V call is TRBV4-1, the J call TRBJ2-7; 7 bases align to TRBD1. The germline gives CDR1 MGHRA, CDR2 YSYEKL. The CDR3 has 15 residues. V trimming: 0 bases; J trimming: 3 bases; junction bases outside the gene matches: 5. CDR3 loop: CASSQDRDSFYEQYF. CDR3 nucleotides: TGCGCCAGCAGCCAAGATCGGGACAGTTTCTACGAGCAGTACTTC.

The V call is TRBV5-1, the J call TRBJ1-2, with 9 nucleotides matching TRBD1. Germline V gene lookup returns CDR1 SGHRS and CDR2 YFSETQ. CDR3 length: 15 amino acids. Germline trimming cut 5 bases from V and 5 bases from J; bases unmatched to any gene: 10. CDR3 sequence reads: CASRYDGQGIYGYTF. CDR3 nucleotides: TGCGCCAGCAGATACGATGGACAGGGGATTTATGGCTACACCTTC.

V is TRBV29-1 and J is TRBJ2-7; weak D call: TRBD2 (5 bases). Looked up from germline, CDR1 is SQVTM and CDR2 is ANQGSEA. V shed 6 bases and J shed 3 bases, with 15 bases lying between them. The CDR3 sequence is 13 residues long. CDR3 nucleotides: TGCAGCGTGACGGGGTTTGGTTACTACGAGCAGTACTTC. Translated: CSVTGFGYYEQYF.